The rows below give T cell receptor beta chains drawn from one sample of a study of type 1 regulatory T cells. Their target antigens are unknown. TCRdb re-derived calls from the reads in MiXCR, one entry per CDR3 protein. Altogether tens of thousands of distinct CDR3 sequences are present, approximately 72% being singletons, with the ten largest covering roughly 13%. The sequenced sample consisted of cultured T cells, either the whole culture or a sorted T cell fraction (not recorded which). All receptors come from a human donor in good health. Both conserved end residues are part of each CDR3. Each record gives: V gene, D gene, J gene, clone size, CDR3 DNA, CDR3 protein. The D gene is left open where the match is weak. Clone size appears in some rows only: once, few, many, or a class for an expanded clone.

TRBV20-1,TRBD2,TRBJ2-1,once,TGCAGTGCTAGAGCTAGCGGGGGTTACAATGAGCAGTTCTTC,CSARASGGYNEQFF
TRBV29-1,.,TRBJ1-1,.,TGCAGCGTCAGACAGACATACACTGAAGCTTTCTTT,CSVRQTYTEAFF
TRBV5-6,.,TRBJ2-7,.,TGTGCCAGCAGCTTAGACCTCAACGTCAGGGGACCATTTCAGTACTTC,CASSLDLNVRGPFQYF
TRBV5-6,TRBD1,TRBJ1-2,.,TGTGCCAGCAGCCGGGACAGGGACAGCCTTTATGGCTACACCTTC,CASSRDRDSLYGYTF
TRBV5-5,.,TRBJ2-3,.,TGTGCCAGCAGCTCCGACACAGATACGCAGTATTTT,CASSSDTDTQYF
TRBV7-9,.,TRBJ1-2,.,TGTGCCAGCAGCTTAGAGCAGGGTGGCTACACCTTC,CASSLEQGGYTF
TRBV12-3/TRBV12-4,TRBD2,TRBJ2-1,.,TGTGCCAGCAGACCCACTAGCGGGGGGGCCTATGAGCAGTTCTTC,CASRPTSGGAYEQFF
TRBV19,.,TRBJ1-2,.,TGTGCCAGTAGTATCCGACTCGGGGACTCAAACTATGGCTACACCTTC,CASSIRLGDSNYGYTF
TRBV7-6,.,TRBJ2-7,once,TGTGCCAGCAGCTTAGCGCTTTCGGGTGGCTACGAGCAGTACTTC,CASSLALSGGYEQYF
TRBV27,.,TRBJ2-7,.,TGTGCCCGACCGGGGCAGGACAGAGAGCAGTACTTC,CARPGQDREQYF
TRBV20-1,TRBD2,TRBJ2-3,.,TGCAGTGCTAGGGCGGGGGATAGCACAGATACGCAGTATTTT,CSARAGDSTDTQYF
TRBV7-2,.,TRBJ2-5,.,TGTGCCAGCAGCTTGGGGGTGAAGGAGACCCAGTACTTC,CASSLGVKETQYF
TRBV30,.,TRBJ2-7,.,TGTGCCTGGGACAGAGGGAGGTACGAGCAGTACTTC,CAWDRGRYEQYF
TRBV12-3/TRBV12-4,.,TRBJ2-1,.,TGTGCCAGCAGTCCAACTGAGCCCGCAACGGAGCAGTTCTTC,CASSPTEPATEQFF
TRBV20-1,TRBD2,TRBJ2-1,medium-sized,TGCAGTGCTAGCGGGGGGGCCCATGAGCAGTTCTTC,CSASGGAHEQFF
TRBV2,TRBD2,TRBJ2-2,.,TGTGCCAGCAGTGAACAGACTAGCGGGGGAGAAAGACTGTTTTTT,CASSEQTSGGERLFF
TRBV4-1,TRBD1,TRBJ2-1,large,TGCGCCAGCAGCCAAGATGGGGCAGGGGGCTCCGGTGGGCAGTTCTTC,CASSQDGAGGSGGQFF
TRBV11-2,TRBD1,TRBJ1-1,.,TGTGCCAGCAGCCCTGTCCGGGACAGGGTGAGATTT,CASSPVRDRVRF
TRBV7-2,.,TRBJ2-3,.,TGTGCCAGCAGCTTAGGCGGTGGCCCAGTGGGCGCCGATACGCAGTATTTT,CASSLGGGPVGADTQYF
TRBV7-8,.,TRBJ1-4,.,TGTGCCAGCAGCCCACAGCCAACTAATGAAAAACTGTTTTTT,CASSPQPTNEKLFF
TRBV4-3,.,TRBJ1-1,medium-sized,TGCGCCAGCAGCCAAATTGGATCGGACACTGAAGCTTTCTTT,CASSQIGSDTEAFF
TRBV24-1,.,TRBJ1-2,.,TGTGCCACCAGACAGGGAGCAGGCTATGGCTACACCTTC,CATRQGAGYGYTF